This T cell receptor beta chain emerged from a study of blood T cell repertoires in COVID-19. Study-level background: From the United States, Italy and Spain came samples of acute and convalescent COVID-19. Nucleic acid was either cDNA or gDNA, and it came from T cells, B-cell-depleted T cells, or PBMCs.

The J segment lost 7 bases and the V segment lost 1 base, leaving 10 bases of the junction unmatched. The V gene's germline CDR1 is MGHRA and CDR2 YSYEKL. The CDR3 runs 16 residues. Authors' data handling: Cell counts per sample came from amplifying reference gene primers. TCRdb's table, derived via immunoSEQ multiplex PCR, lists solely in-frame clones and lacks some. The DNA gave D and trimming, while V, J and clone size come from that table. The sample contains roughly 130,000 clones, 70% to 85% of which appear only once. This clone was recorded once. The receptor comes from a woman between 65 and 79 years old with acute or convalescent COVID-19. The chain couples TRBV4-1 to TRBJ1-1; 9 nucleotides line up with TRBD1. The sequenced sample consisted of peripheral blood. CDR3 DNA: TGCGCCAGCAGCCAAGTCGGGACAGGGCCTATTTATGAAGCTTTCTTT. Encoded protein: CASSQVGTGPIYEAFF.